This T cell receptor beta chain was identified during a study of blood T cell repertoires in COVID-19. Assay: immunoSEQ multiplex PCR; the TCRdb copy retains only in-frame clones and omits some. The sample shows under 250,000 clones, around 84% of them seen only once. Per the germline V gene, CDR1 is LNHDA and CDR2 is SQIVND (reference sequence). This CDR3 spans 14 amino acids. Trimming at V came to 4 bases and at J to 3 bases, leaving 4 bases not matched to a gene. V gene TRBV19 combines with J gene TRBJ2-7; 9 bases are shared with TRBD1. The clonotype originates from an older woman who had recovered from COVID-19. The material sequenced was peripheral blood. The CDR3 DNA reads TGTGCCAGTAGTACCCCGGGACAGGGCTACGAGCAGTACTTC. Amino acids: CASSTPGQGYEQYF.